The 25 T cell receptor beta chains given below trace back to one sample, sequenced in a study of cytomegalovirus exposure and HLA in healthy donors. The study ran its PCR with 60 Vbeta and 13 Jbeta primers. Libraries were prepared by immunoSEQ multiplex PCR; TCRdb keeps only in-frame clonotypes and omits some of them. The sample lists approximately 38,000 clones; 66% were seen once. Input material: PBMCs. The receptors shown here come from a man in his fifties in good health and CMV-seropositive.

This chain links TRBV6-1 with TRBJ2-7; TRBD1 matches at 7 bases. The CDR3 length is 15 residues. Germline CDR1 MNHNS, CDR2 SASEGT. Trimming took 6 bases from V and 6 from J; bases not matched to a gene: 14. The CDR3 sequence is CASRRGWGQSREQYF. CDR3 nucleotides: TGTGCCAGCAGGAGGGGTTGGGGACAGAGTCGCGAGCAGTACTTC.

V is TRBV5-1 and J is TRBJ2-2, with TRBD1 matching over 8 bases. The CDR3 sequence is 15 residues long. Trimming removed 2 bases from V and 6 bases from J; junction bases left unmatched: 6. Germline CDR1 reads SGHRS; CDR2 reads YFSETQ. CDR3 DNA sequence: TGCGCCAGCAGCTTCGGGACAGGTAGTGCCGGGGAGCTGTTTTTT. Its protein product is CASSFGTGSAGELFF. The whole variable domain, remainder taken from reference TRBV5-1 and TRBJ2-2, is KAGVTQTPRYLIKTRGQQVTLSCSPISGHRSVSWYQQTPGQGLQFLFEYFSETQRNKGNFPGRFSGRQFSNSRSEMNVSTLELGDSALYLCASSFGTGSAGELFFGEGSRLTVL.

The genes are TRBV30 and TRBJ1-5, with 7 bases matching TRBD1. The trim removed 3 bases at V and 2 bases at J, leaving 4 bases unmatched. The CDR3 runs 14 residues. Germline V gene data show CDR1 as GTSNPN and CDR2 as SVGIG (reference sequence). The CDR3 region has the DNA TGTGCCTGGAGCGGTACAGGGGGCAATCAGCCCCAGCATTTT. Its protein product is CAWSGTGGNQPQHF.

V and J are TRBV2 and TRBJ2-1; 7 nucleotides match TRBD2. V shed 7 bases and J 7 bases; nucleotides not matched to a gene: 10. Looked up from germline, CDR1 is SNHLY and CDR2 is FYNNEI. This CDR3 region has 14 residues. The CDR3 DNA reads as TGTGCCAGCAATGGGGGGGGGAGAAGGAATGAGCAGTTCTTC. As protein: CASNGGGRRNEQFF.

The chain carries TRBV5-1 and TRBJ1-6; 11 bases fit TRBD1. Trimming cost V 3 bases and J 0 bases; bases outside gene matches: 5. Germline assignment: CDR1 SGHRS and CDR2 YFSETQ. CDR3 length equals 18 residues. DNA of the CDR3: TGCGCCAGCAGCTCCTCCGGGACAGGGGGCTCCTATAATTCACCCCTCCACTTT. Encoded protein: CASSSSGTGGSYNSPLHF.

The J gene is TRBJ2-3, the V gene TRBV12-5; possibly TRBD2 for D (7 bases). The ends were cut back, 6 bases at V and 4 bases at J, with 14 bases in the middle. The CDR3 covers 14 residues. Germline values: CDR1 LGHNT, CDR2 FRNRAP. The chain's CDR3 is CASGPLGGADTQYF. The CDR3 DNA follows: TGTGCTAGTGGCCCTCTAGGGGGGGCAGATACGCAGTATTTT.

The gene calls are TRBV9 and TRBJ2-1; D not certain. V shed 0 bases and J shed 0 bases, with 7 bases lying between them. The CDR3 is made up of 15 amino acids. CDR1 and CDR2 from the germline V gene are SGDLS and YYNGEE. The CDR3 bases are TGTGCCAGCAGCGTAGGGGCGAGCTCCTACAATGAGCAGTTCTTC. This gives the protein CASSVGASSYNEQFF.

CDR3 sequence reads: CASSVGRVNTEAFF. The DNA of the CDR3 is TGTGCCAGCAGCGTAGGGCGGGTGAACACTGAAGCTTTCTTT. This chain links TRBV9 with TRBJ1-1; no definite D call. The germline V and J ends were trimmed by 0 bases and 0 bases, with 6 bases remaining between them. The CDR3 is 14 residues long. Germline V gene lookup returns CDR1 SGDLS and CDR2 YYNGEE. The complete variable domain, with remaining parts taken from reference TRBV9 and TRBJ1-1, reads DSGVTQTPKHLITATGQRVTLRCSPRSGDLSVYWYQQSLDQGLQFLIQYYNGEERAKGNILERFSAQQFPDLHSELNLSSLELGDSALYFCASSVGRVNTEAFFGQGTRLTVV.

The chain uses TRBV6-1 and TRBJ1-1; D not resolved. Germline loops: CDR1 MNHNS, CDR2 SASEGT. V lost 3 bases to trimming and J lost 4 bases, with 12 bases between them. The CDR3 sequence is 14 residues long. CDR3 DNA: TGTGCCAGCAGTGAGCGACTCGCGATCACTGAAGCTTTCTTT. It translates to CASSERLAITEAFF.

The chain is built from TRBV7-8 and TRBJ2-1; 12 bases align to TRBD2. Germline CDR1 is SGHVS and CDR2 is FQNEAQ. The junction had 4 bases not matched to a gene; V was cut back by 4 bases and J by 6 bases. CDR3 length equals 15 residues. CDR3 in DNA: TGTGCCAGCAGCTCTAGCGGGGGGGCCAGCAATGAGCAGTTCTTC. It translates to CASSSSGGASNEQFF.

The chain has TRBV7-9 and TRBJ1-1, with D possibly TRBD1 on 5 matching bases. The CDR3 is 14 residues long. Between the trimmed V and J ends, which lost 4 bases and 2 bases, there was a span of 11 bases. Germline CDR1 SEHNR, CDR2 FQNEAQ (reference sequence). The CDR3 protein is CASSSSGGNTEAFF. CDR3 DNA sequence: TGTGCCAGCAGCTCCTCGGGGGGAAACACTGAAGCTTTCTTT. Variable domain in full (rest from reference TRBV7-9 and TRBJ1-1): DTGVSQNPRHKITKRGQNVTFRCDPISEHNRLYWYRQTLGQGPEFLTYFQNEAQLEKSRLLSDRFSAERPKGSFSTLEIQRTEQGDSAMYLCASSSSGGNTEAFFGQGTRLTVV.

This clone came up a few times. The rearrangement uses TRBV11-2 and TRBJ1-1; no definite D call. Germline V gene sequence: CDR1 SGHAT, CDR2 FQNNGV. V was cut by 2 bases and J by 5 bases, with 9 bases left in between. CDR3 size: 13 residues. The CDR3 region has the DNA TGTGCCAGCAGCTTATTACAGTCTACTGAAGCTTTCTTT. Translating it yields CASSLLQSTEAFF.

The V call is TRBV7-7, the J call TRBJ2-5; a possible D gene is TRBD2 (6 bases). The V end was cut by 5 bases, the J end by 5 bases, with 18 bases between. CDR3 length: 15 amino acids. CDR1 and CDR2 from the germline V gene are SSHAT and FNYEAQ (reference sequence). CDR3 loop: CASSPRESDRETQYF. CDR3 nucleotides: TGTGCCAGCAGCCCCCGGGAGTCTGATAGGGAGACCCAGTACTTC.

V is TRBV5-1 and J is TRBJ1-2, with 7 bases matching TRBD1. The junction had 8 bases not matched to a gene; V was cut back by 4 bases and J by 8 bases. Germline CDR1 reads SGHRS; CDR2 reads YFSETQ. This CDR3 region has 13 residues. Here the CDR3 DNA reads TGCGCCAGCAGCGTAGGACAGGCGGACGGCTACACCTTC. This gives the protein CASSVGQADGYTF. The variable domain in full, completed from reference TRBV5-1 and TRBJ1-2, reads KAGVTQTPRYLIKTRGQQVTLSCSPISGHRSVSWYQQTPGQGLQFLFEYFSETQRNKGNFPGRFSGRQFSNSRSEMNVSTLELGDSALYLCASSVGQADGYTFGSGTRLTVV.

The rearrangement uses TRBV18 and TRBJ2-1; TRBD1 matches at 7 bases. The CDR3 sequence is 13 residues long. Germline CDR1 and CDR2: KGHSH and LQKENI. V lost 2 bases to trimming and J lost 5 bases; unmatched junction nucleotides: 0. In DNA, the CDR3 is TGTGCCAGCTCACCAGGACAGGACAATGAGCAGTTCTTC. Translated, it gives CASSPGQDNEQFF.

The rearrangement links TRBV28 to TRBJ1-2; maybe TRBD1 (5 bases). The V end lost 5 bases, the J end lost 3 bases, and 16 bases lay between the germline ends. The germline CDR1 and CDR2 sequences are MDHEN and SYDVKM. The CDR3 is 15 amino acids. This CDR3 reads CASSLLDSAYYGYTF. DNA of the CDR3: TGTGCCAGCAGTCTCCTAGACAGCGCATACTATGGCTACACCTTC.

The chain links TRBV11-2 to TRBJ2-2; D remains unclear. The CDR3 runs to 12 residues. Germline CDR1 and CDR2: SGHAT and FQNNGV. Trimming took 5 bases from V and 2 from J, leaving 3 bases between them. The DNA for the CDR3 is TGTGCCAGCAGCCTAAACACCGGGGAGCTGTTTTTT. Its protein product is CASSLNTGELFF.

The rearrangement uses TRBV18 and TRBJ1-1; D is ambiguous. Germline V CDR1 and CDR2: KGHSH, LQKENI. The CDR3 spans 16 residues. The V end lost 4 bases, the J end lost 4 bases, and 19 bases lay between the germline ends. CDR3 loop: CASSLTAGESGTEAFF. As DNA, the CDR3 is TGTGCCAGCTCACTTACAGCGGGTGAGAGTGGCACTGAAGCTTTCTTT.

This chain joins TRBV28 and TRBJ2-1; 14 nucleotides line up with TRBD2. V lost 6 bases and J lost 7; bases outside the gene matches: 5. Germline V gene lookup returns CDR1 MDHEN and CDR2 SYDVKM. CDR3 length: 15 residues. CDR3: CASRHGLAGGNEQFF. DNA of the CDR3: TGTGCCAGCAGACACGGACTAGCGGGGGGAAATGAGCAGTTCTTC.

The J gene is TRBJ1-5, the V gene TRBV6-5; tentative D call: TRBD1 (6 bases). Trimming left V 0 bases short and J 5 bases short, with 11 bases between. This CDR3 spans 15 amino acids. The germline V gene encodes CDR1 MNHEY and CDR2 SVGAGI. This chain's CDR3 is CASSYSTGTDQPQHF. CDR3 DNA sequence: TGTGCCAGCAGTTACTCAACAGGGACGGATCAGCCCCAGCATTTT.

V usage is TRBV5-1 and J usage is TRBJ2-1; D possibly corresponds to TRBD1 (5 bases). CDR3 length: 13 residues. From germline, CDR1 is SGHRS and CDR2 YFSETQ. Trimming pared 7 bases from V and 8 bases from J, leaving 16 bases between. CDR3 sequence reads: CASSFSGIDEQFF. The DNA of the CDR3 is TGCGCCAGCTCTTTTTCAGGGATCGATGAGCAGTTCTTC.

J is TRBJ2-7 and V is TRBV7-3; 9 bases map to TRBD1. CDR3 size: 21 residues. V lost 5 bases, J lost 2 bases, and 25 bases stayed unmatched. Germline assignment: CDR1 SGHTA and CDR2 FQGTGA. The CDR3 sequence: CASSPRNPGQGKAGMAYEQYF. CDR3 sequence (DNA): TGTGCCAGCAGCCCGCGAAACCCGGGACAGGGCAAAGCAGGTATGGCCTACGAGCAGTACTTC.

The rearrangement uses TRBV6-5 and TRBJ2-7; D may be TRBD1 (5 bases). Germline V gene lookup returns CDR1 MNHEY and CDR2 SVGAGI. Trimming took 8 bases from V and 6 from J, leaving 11 bases between them. CDR3 length: 11 residues. CDR3 sequence reads: CASGAGIEQYF. For the CDR3, the DNA is TGTGCCAGCGGGGCAGGGATCGAGCAGTACTTC.

The chain employs TRBV7-2 and TRBJ2-5; no clear D. The V and J ends lost 5 bases and 5 bases respectively, with 12 bases between them. The CDR3 consists of 13 residues. Germline V lookup: CDR1 SGHTA, CDR2 FQGNSA. The CDR3 here is CASSGPPRETQYF. For the CDR3, the DNA is TGTGCCAGCAGCGGGCCGCCCAGGGAGACCCAGTACTTC.

The chain uses TRBV5-1 and TRBJ2-7; possibly TRBD1 for D (6 bases). The CDR3 runs 14 residues. Between the trimmed V and J ends, which lost 0 bases and 4 bases, there was a span of 11 bases. Germline V gene lookup returns CDR1 SGHRS and CDR2 YFSETQ. The CDR3 loop reads CASSLAGVRYEQYF. DNA of the CDR3: TGCGCCAGCAGCTTGGCAGGGGTGAGATACGAGCAGTACTTC.